These T cell receptor beta chains were read from a single sample in a study of technical replicates of blood from several donors. Some clones are missing from TCRdb's copy, which holds only in-frame ones; the method was immunoSEQ multiplex PCR. Of more than 65,000 clones in the sample, 95% to 98% were seen once. Sequenced sample: T cells isolated from PBMCs. The receptor source for this set is a human donor in good health. The CDR3 runs from the conserved cysteine through the conserved F or W. Each record gives: V gene, clone size, CDR3 length, J gene, D gene, CDR3 protein, CDR3 DNA. D genes are given only for firm matches. The listing skips clone size in some rows; elsewhere it reads once, few, many or a size class.

V gene: TRBV13
clone size: NA
CDR3 length: 15
J gene: TRBJ1-3
D gene: NA
CDR3 protein: CASSLEGGSGNTIYF
CDR3 DNA: TGTGCCAGCAGCTTAGAAGGAGGATCTGGAAACACCATATATTTT

V gene: TRBV28
clone size: NA
CDR3 length: 14
J gene: TRBJ1-2
D gene: NA
CDR3 protein: CASIGGEEYYGYTF
CDR3 DNA: TGTGCCAGCATTGGGGGCGAGGAGTACTATGGCTACACCTTC

V gene: TRBV9
clone size: NA
CDR3 length: 14
J gene: TRBJ2-5
D gene: NA
CDR3 protein: CASSVGGGEETQYF
CDR3 DNA: TGTGCCAGCAGCGTAGGGGGAGGAGAAGAGACCCAGTACTTC

V gene: TRBV14
clone size: NA
CDR3 length: 13
J gene: TRBJ1-5
D gene: NA
CDR3 protein: CASSQDGNQPQHF
CDR3 DNA: TGTGCCAGCAGCCAAGACGGCAATCAGCCCCAGCATTTT

V gene: TRBV19
clone size: NA
CDR3 length: 14
J gene: TRBJ2-2
D gene: NA
CDR3 protein: CASSSVANTGELFF
CDR3 DNA: TGTGCCAGTAGTAGTGTCGCGAACACCGGGGAGCTGTTTTTT

V gene: TRBV7-9
clone size: NA
CDR3 length: 14
J gene: TRBJ2-3
D gene: TRBD1
CDR3 protein: CATIRTGRTDTQYF
CDR3 DNA: TGTGCCACCATCAGGACAGGGAGGACAGATACGCAGTATTTT

V gene: TRBV9
clone size: NA
CDR3 length: 12
J gene: TRBJ1-3
D gene: NA
CDR3 protein: CASSISRGVIYF
CDR3 DNA: TGTGCCAGCAGCATCTCTCGGGGGGTCATATATTTT

V gene: TRBV12-5
clone size: once
CDR3 length: 12
J gene: TRBJ2-7
D gene: NA
CDR3 protein: CASGPNEYEQYF
CDR3 DNA: TGTGCTAGTGGTCCTAACGAGTACGAGCAGTACTTC

V gene: TRBV28
clone size: NA
CDR3 length: 14
J gene: TRBJ2-7
D gene: NA
CDR3 protein: CASTETVQPYEQYF
CDR3 DNA: TGTGCCAGCACCGAGACTGTACAACCCTACGAGCAGTACTTC

V gene: TRBV7-9
clone size: NA
CDR3 length: 14
J gene: TRBJ2-6
D gene: NA
CDR3 protein: CASSGTSGANVLTF
CDR3 DNA: TGTGCCAGCAGTGGCACCTCTGGGGCCAACGTCCTGACTTTC

V gene: TRBV4-3
clone size: NA
CDR3 length: 15
J gene: TRBJ2-7
D gene: NA
CDR3 protein: CASSQSMAGLYEQYF
CDR3 DNA: TGCGCCAGCAGCCAATCAATGGCAGGACTCTACGAGCAGTACTTC

V gene: TRBV7-2
clone size: NA
CDR3 length: 13
J gene: TRBJ2-1
D gene: NA
CDR3 protein: CASSLGPINEQFF
CDR3 DNA: TGTGCCAGCAGCTTAGGTCCTATCAATGAGCAGTTCTTC

V gene: TRBV9
clone size: NA
CDR3 length: 15
J gene: TRBJ2-2
D gene: TRBD1
CDR3 protein: CASSVGTGFAGELFF
CDR3 DNA: TGTGCCAGCAGCGTTGGGACAGGTTTCGCCGGGGAGCTGTTTTTT

V gene: TRBV29-1
clone size: NA
CDR3 length: 14
J gene: TRBJ1-1
D gene: TRBD1
CDR3 protein: CSAKTGGAHTEAFF
CDR3 DNA: TGCAGCGCTAAGACAGGGGGCGCTCACACTGAAGCTTTCTTT

V gene: TRBV29-1
clone size: NA
CDR3 length: 10
J gene: TRBJ2-5
D gene: NA
CDR3 protein: CSGSLETQYF
CDR3 DNA: TGCAGCGGCTCACTGGAGACCCAGTACTTC

V gene: TRBV10-3
clone size: NA
CDR3 length: 13
J gene: TRBJ1-1
D gene: TRBD1
CDR3 protein: CAISYRGNTEAFF
CDR3 DNA: TGTGCCATCAGTTACAGGGGCAACACTGAAGCTTTCTTT

V gene: TRBV11-3
clone size: NA
CDR3 length: 15
J gene: TRBJ1-1
D gene: TRBD1
CDR3 protein: CASSPRTGSGTEAFF
CDR3 DNA: TGTGCCAGCAGCCCTAGGACAGGGTCCGGCACTGAAGCTTTCTTT

V gene: TRBV7-9
clone size: once
CDR3 length: 14
J gene: TRBJ2-7
D gene: NA
CDR3 protein: CASSLSYSTYEQYF
CDR3 DNA: TGTGCCAGCAGCTTGTCTTACAGTACCTACGAGCAGTACTTC

V gene: TRBV29-1
clone size: NA
CDR3 length: 15
J gene: TRBJ2-1
D gene: TRBD1
CDR3 protein: CSVEDGQGPYNEQFF
CDR3 DNA: TGCAGCGTTGAAGATGGACAGGGTCCCTACAATGAGCAGTTCTTC

V gene: TRBV6-5
clone size: NA
CDR3 length: 15
J gene: TRBJ1-5
D gene: TRBD1
CDR3 protein: CASTQGAGGDQPQHF
CDR3 DNA: TGTGCCAGCACCCAAGGGGCAGGGGGTGACCAGCCCCAGCATTTT

V gene: TRBV5-1
clone size: NA
CDR3 length: 15
J gene: TRBJ2-1
D gene: NA
CDR3 protein: CASGGGPTSYNEQFF
CDR3 DNA: TGCGCCAGCGGCGGCGGTCCCACCTCCTACAATGAGCAGTTCTTC

V gene: TRBV7-9
clone size: NA
CDR3 length: 17
J gene: TRBJ2-7
D gene: TRBD2
CDR3 protein: CASSLLPGTSRTYEQYF
CDR3 DNA: TGTGCCAGCAGCTTACTCCCTGGGACTAGCCGAACCTACGAGCAGTACTTC

V gene: TRBV5-1
clone size: NA
CDR3 length: 15
J gene: TRBJ1-3
D gene: NA
CDR3 protein: CASSLDGGYGNTIYF
CDR3 DNA: TGCGCCAGCAGCTTGGATGGGGGCTACGGAAACACCATATATTTT

V gene: TRBV28
clone size: NA
CDR3 length: 15
J gene: TRBJ1-5
D gene: NA
CDR3 protein: CASRLAGGSNQPQHF
CDR3 DNA: TGTGCCAGCAGATTGGCGGGAGGTAGCAATCAGCCCCAGCATTTT

V gene: TRBV30
clone size: NA
CDR3 length: 13
J gene: TRBJ1-1
D gene: TRBD1
CDR3 protein: CAWDGQVDTEAFF
CDR3 DNA: TGTGCCTGGGATGGACAGGTGGACACTGAAGCTTTCTTT

V gene: TRBV6-1
clone size: NA
CDR3 length: 13
J gene: TRBJ2-2
D gene: NA
CDR3 protein: CASRYSNTGELFF
CDR3 DNA: TGTGCCAGCCGATACTCCAACACCGGGGAGCTGTTTTTT

V gene: TRBV6-5
clone size: NA
CDR3 length: 13
J gene: TRBJ2-5
D gene: NA
CDR3 protein: CASGAAAQETQYF
CDR3 DNA: TGTGCCAGCGGGGCGGCCGCCCAAGAGACCCAGTACTTC

V gene: TRBV12-5
clone size: NA
CDR3 length: 13
J gene: TRBJ1-2
D gene: TRBD1
CDR3 protein: CASGSGQALSYTF
CDR3 DNA: TGTGCTAGTGGTTCAGGACAGGCACTAAGCTACACCTTC

V gene: TRBV29-1
clone size: NA
CDR3 length: 11
J gene: TRBJ1-1
D gene: NA
CDR3 protein: CSVGGGTEAFF
CDR3 DNA: TGCAGCGTTGGTGGGGGGACTGAAGCTTTCTTT

V gene: TRBV29-1
clone size: NA
CDR3 length: 13
J gene: TRBJ2-1
D gene: TRBD1
CDR3 protein: CSSRTGTANEQFF
CDR3 DNA: TGCAGCTCCAGGACAGGGACGGCCAATGAGCAGTTCTTC

V gene: TRBV18
clone size: NA
CDR3 length: 16
J gene: TRBJ2-3
D gene: NA
CDR3 protein: CASSPLTFSGTDTQYF
CDR3 DNA: TGTGCCAGCTCACCCCTGACTTTTAGCGGAACAGATACGCAGTATTTT

V gene: TRBV7-2
clone size: NA
CDR3 length: 15
J gene: TRBJ2-5
D gene: TRBD2
CDR3 protein: CASSLGGSRQETQYF
CDR3 DNA: TGTGCCAGCAGCTTAGGCGGGAGCAGGCAAGAGACCCAGTACTTC

V gene: TRBV4-1
clone size: NA
CDR3 length: 15
J gene: TRBJ2-7
D gene: TRBD2
CDR3 protein: CASSQGLAVNYEQYF
CDR3 DNA: TGCGCCAGCAGCCAAGGTCTAGCGGTTAACTACGAGCAGTACTTC

V gene: TRBV28
clone size: NA
CDR3 length: 16
J gene: TRBJ2-3
D gene: NA
CDR3 protein: CASSLYRVRLPDTQYF
CDR3 DNA: TGTGCCAGCAGTTTATATCGGGTCAGACTGCCAGATACGCAGTATTTT

V gene: TRBV27
clone size: few
CDR3 length: 13
J gene: TRBJ1-3
D gene: NA
CDR3 protein: CASKRAAGNTIYF
CDR3 DNA: TGTGCCAGCAAACGAGCCGCTGGAAACACCATATATTTT

V gene: TRBV9
clone size: once
CDR3 length: 15
J gene: TRBJ1-3
D gene: NA
CDR3 protein: CASSVVGSSGNTIYF
CDR3 DNA: TGTGCCAGCAGCGTTGTAGGGAGCTCTGGAAACACCATATATTTT

V gene: TRBV7-3
clone size: NA
CDR3 length: 16
J gene: TRBJ2-7
D gene: TRBD1
CDR3 protein: CASSLRTGVGSYEQYF
CDR3 DNA: TGTGCCAGCAGCCTTCGGACAGGGGTAGGCTCCTACGAGCAGTACTTC

V gene: TRBV2
clone size: NA
CDR3 length: 14
J gene: TRBJ1-5
D gene: NA
CDR3 protein: CASSPGLTSAAQHF
CDR3 DNA: TGTGCCAGCAGTCCGGGACTCACCTCAGCGGCCCAGCATTTT

V gene: TRBV11-2
clone size: NA
CDR3 length: 12
J gene: TRBJ2-7
D gene: TRBD1
CDR3 protein: CASSPTGEKQYF
CDR3 DNA: TGTGCCAGCAGCCCGACAGGGGAGAAGCAGTACTTC

V gene: TRBV28
clone size: NA
CDR3 length: 14
J gene: TRBJ1-5
D gene: NA
CDR3 protein: CASSFPGGNQPQHF
CDR3 DNA: TGTGCCAGCAGTTTTCCCGGGGGCAATCAGCCCCAGCATTTT

V gene: TRBV28
clone size: NA
CDR3 length: 18
J gene: TRBJ2-6
D gene: NA
CDR3 protein: CASSSPRRQASGANVLTF
CDR3 DNA: TGTGCCAGCAGTTCCCCGCGCAGACAGGCCTCTGGGGCCAACGTCCTGACTTTC

V gene: TRBV27
clone size: NA
CDR3 length: 15
J gene: TRBJ1-5
D gene: NA
CDR3 protein: CASSLQGTSNQPQHF
CDR3 DNA: TGTGCCAGCAGTTTACAGGGGACGAGCAATCAGCCCCAGCATTTT

V gene: TRBV5-6
clone size: NA
CDR3 length: 13
J gene: TRBJ2-7
D gene: NA
CDR3 protein: CASSPGHLYEQYF
CDR3 DNA: TGTGCCAGCAGCCCAGGACACCTCTACGAGCAGTACTTC

V gene: TRBV14
clone size: NA
CDR3 length: 14
J gene: TRBJ1-1
D gene: TRBD1
CDR3 protein: CASSQYRGSAEAFF
CDR3 DNA: TGTGCCAGCAGCCAATACAGGGGGTCGGCTGAAGCTTTCTTT

V gene: TRBV6-1
clone size: NA
CDR3 length: 17
J gene: TRBJ1-2
D gene: TRBD1
CDR3 protein: CASSASEGAGRRLGYTF
CDR3 DNA: TGTGCCAGCAGTGCCTCGGAGGGGGCAGGCCGCCGCTTGGGCTACACCTTC

V gene: TRBV10-3
clone size: NA
CDR3 length: 16
J gene: TRBJ2-3
D gene: TRBD2
CDR3 protein: CAISGGTSADTDTQYF
CDR3 DNA: TGTGCCATCAGTGGCGGTACTAGCGCAGACACAGATACGCAGTATTTT

V gene: TRBV7-3
clone size: NA
CDR3 length: 13
J gene: TRBJ2-7
D gene: NA
CDR3 protein: CASSLVRSYEQYF
CDR3 DNA: TGTGCCAGCAGCTTGGTCAGGTCCTACGAGCAGTACTTC

V gene: TRBV7-8
clone size: NA
CDR3 length: 16
J gene: TRBJ2-1
D gene: TRBD2
CDR3 protein: CASSLRTSGSKDEQFF
CDR3 DNA: TGTGCCAGCAGCTTGAGGACTAGCGGGAGTAAGGATGAGCAGTTCTTC

V gene: TRBV5-6
clone size: NA
CDR3 length: 13
J gene: TRBJ2-2
D gene: NA
CDR3 protein: CASTLEEAGELFF
CDR3 DNA: TGTGCCAGCACCCTGGAGGAGGCAGGGGAGCTGTTTTTT

V gene: TRBV28
clone size: NA
CDR3 length: 14
J gene: TRBJ2-1
D gene: TRBD2
CDR3 protein: CASKWTSGYNEQFF
CDR3 DNA: TGTGCCAGCAAGTGGACTAGCGGTTACAATGAGCAGTTCTTC

V gene: TRBV9
clone size: once
CDR3 length: 16
J gene: TRBJ2-1
D gene: NA
CDR3 protein: CASSVGGGSSYNEQFF
CDR3 DNA: TGTGCCAGCAGCGTAGGGGGCGGCAGCTCCTACAATGAGCAGTTCTTC

V gene: TRBV2
clone size: NA
CDR3 length: 13
J gene: TRBJ2-7
D gene: NA
CDR3 protein: CASSEAPIYEQYF
CDR3 DNA: TGTGCCAGCAGTGAAGCCCCCATCTACGAGCAGTACTTC

V gene: TRBV6-5
clone size: NA
CDR3 length: 13
J gene: TRBJ1-1
D gene: TRBD1
CDR3 protein: CASSSQGGTEAFF
CDR3 DNA: TGTGCCAGCAGTAGTCAGGGGGGCACTGAAGCTTTCTTT

V gene: TRBV5-1
clone size: NA
CDR3 length: 17
J gene: TRBJ2-2
D gene: NA
CDR3 protein: CASSPTGFGANTGELFF
CDR3 DNA: TGCGCCAGCAGCCCTACCGGTTTTGGAGCGAACACCGGGGAGCTGTTTTTT

V gene: TRBV28
clone size: once
CDR3 length: 15
J gene: TRBJ2-7
D gene: NA
CDR3 protein: CASSEPSGAPYEQYF
CDR3 DNA: TGTGCCAGCAGTGAACCTAGTGGGGCTCCCTACGAGCAGTACTTC

V gene: TRBV9
clone size: NA
CDR3 length: 13
J gene: TRBJ2-7
D gene: TRBD1
CDR3 protein: CASSLGQGDEQYF
CDR3 DNA: TGTGCCAGCAGCCTAGGACAGGGGGACGAGCAGTACTTC